One and the same sample provided the 25 T cell receptor beta chains below, sequenced in a study of cytomegalovirus exposure and HLA in healthy donors. The PCR used 60 Vbeta and 13 Jbeta primers. The method was immunoSEQ multiplex PCR; TCRdb's version includes in-frame clones alone and lacks a portion of them. Of around 95,000 clones in the sample, around 74% were seen once. Source material: PBMCs. These receptor sequences come from a man aged 25 to 40 in good health and CMV-seropositive.

Concerning this clone itself: Other nucleotide sequences from this sample produce the same CDR3. This chain uses TRBV7-6 with TRBJ2-5; the match to TRBD2 covers 7 bases. There are 15 residues in the CDR3. The junction had 4 bases not matched to a gene; V was cut back by 1 base and J by 2 bases. CDR1 SGHVS and CDR2 FNYEAQ come from the germline V gene. The CDR3, as DNA: TGTGCCAGCAGCTTAGGCGGGGGACCTCAAGAGACCCAGTACTTC. This codes for CASSLGGGPQETQYF.

V and J are TRBV5-1 and TRBJ1-5; the match to TRBD1 covers 10 bases. The CDR3 is 16 amino acids. Trimming took 4 bases from V and 6 from J; bases not matched to a gene: 10. The germline gives CDR1 SGHRS, CDR2 YFSETQ. The CDR3 DNA follows: TGCGCCAGCAGCACGCTCCCGACAGGGGGCGGTCAGCCCCAGCATTTT. Residues: CASSTLPTGGGQPQHF.

The V and J genes are TRBV25-1 and TRBJ1-1; possibly TRBD1 for D (5 bases). This CDR3 is 14 amino acids long. Germline V gene lookup returns CDR1 MGHDK and CDR2 SYGVNS. The V end lost 8 bases, the J end lost 5 bases, and 18 bases lay between the germline ends. The CDR3 protein is CASGKGPQWTEAFF. The CDR3 DNA reads TGTGCCAGCGGTAAGGGGCCTCAGTGGACTGAAGCTTTCTTT.

This clone was observed a handful of times. In nucleotides, the CDR3 is TGTGCCAGCAGTTTGTCGGACAGACACTATTCACCCCTCCACTTT. This sequence encodes CASSLSDRHYSPLHF. The chain joins TRBV28 to TRBJ1-6, with a weak D call TRBD1 (6 bases). In germline, CDR1 is MDHEN, CDR2 SYDVKM. Trimming stripped 3 bases from V and 8 bases from J, with 14 bases between. This CDR3 contains 15 residues.

The V call is TRBV7-6, the J call TRBJ2-1; TRBD1 agrees at 9 bases. V shed 1 base and J 6 bases; nucleotides not matched to a gene: 10. There are 17 residues in the CDR3. CDR1 is SGHVS and CDR2 is FNYEAQ in the germline V gene. For the CDR3, the DNA is TGTGCCAGCAGCTTAGTAGTCCGGGACAGGGCTGGCAATGAGCAGTTCTTC. Encoded protein: CASSLVVRDRAGNEQFF.

This clone was picked up one time. The chain recombines TRBV7-9 with TRBJ2-7, with D unclear. CDR1 is SEHNR, CDR2 FQNEAQ, per germline (reference sequence). Deletions cut 3 bases from V and 5 bases from J, with 14 bases between. This CDR3 is built from 14 residues. For the CDR3, the DNA is TGTGCCAGCAGCTTGACTTCGGGTATCAACGAGCAGTACTTC. Translated: CASSLTSGINEQYF.

The table lists this clone with a few counts. This chain links TRBV18 with TRBJ1-1, with 10 nucleotides matching TRBD1. The CDR3 totals 13 residues. CDR1 and CDR2 (germline): KGHSH, LQKENI. J lost 10 bases, V lost 3 bases, and 5 bases had no gene match. The CDR3 here is CASSPGDRGTAFF. In nucleotides, the CDR3 is TGTGCCAGCTCACCGGGGGACAGGGGTACAGCTTTCTTT.

The chain combines TRBV27 with TRBJ2-5; weak D call: TRBD1 (5 bases). The DNA end lines up better with TRBJ2-7; the J call may be wrong. Germline CDR1 is MNHEY and CDR2 is SMNVEV (reference sequence). The CDR3 covers 15 residues. DNA for the CDR3: TGTGCCAGCAGCCCGAGACAGCTAACCTCCTACGAGCAGTACTTC. Translated: CASSPRQLTSYEQYF.

This chain joins TRBV6-6 and TRBJ2-5; D is uncertain. The germline gives CDR1 MNHNY, CDR2 SVGAGI (reference sequence). V was pared by 2 bases and J by 5 bases, with 12 bases between. CDR3 length: 14 residues. In nucleotides, the CDR3 is TGTGCCAGCAGTTACCCTGGGCCTTCCGAGACCCAGTACTTC. Translated: CASSYPGPSETQYF.

This chain connects TRBV4-2 to TRBJ1-4; the match to TRBD1 covers 7 bases. V lost 4 bases to trimming and J lost 3 bases; unmatched junction nucleotides: 14. The CDR3 sequence is 18 residues long. The germline CDR1 and CDR2 sequences are LGHNA and YNFKEQ. CDR3 DNA sequence: TGTGCCAGCAGCCGAACGCGAGGGGGGACAGCCGCTAATGAAAAACTGTTTTTT. Its translation is CASSRTRGGTAANEKLFF.

This chain uses TRBV19 with TRBJ1-6; TRBD1 might be the D (5 bases). The germline V gene has CDR1 LNHDA and CDR2 SQIVND (reference sequence). The CDR3 runs to 14 residues. V was trimmed by 6 bases and J by 12 bases, leaving 18 bases between them. CDR3 coding DNA: TGTGCCAGTAGCCGACAGCGAACCAGGGAACCCCTCCACTTT. It encodes CASSRQRTREPLHF.

With regard to this clone: Compared with germline, one end of the junction differs, possibly owing to a read error. The chain has TRBV7-7 and TRBJ2-5; D is unclear. There are 15 residues in the CDR3. The germline V gene has CDR1 SSHAT and CDR2 FNYEAQ (reference sequence). For the CDR3, the DNA is TGTGCTAGCAGCTTAGTGCGGCCGCCTCAAGGGACCCAGTACTTC. Its translation: CASSLVRPPQGTQYF. The variable domain in full, completed from reference TRBV7-7 and TRBJ2-5, reads GAGVSQSPRYKVTKRGQDVTLRCDPISSHATLYWYQQALGQGPEFLTYFNYEAQPDKSGLPSDRFSAERPEGSISTLTIQRTEQRDSAMYRCASSLVRPPQGTQYFGPGTRLLVL.

This sequence joins TRBV10-3 and TRBJ2-5, with TRBD1 matching 7 bases. Unmatched junction bases numbered 5, after V lost 0 bases and J lost 1 base. The CDR3 contains 16 residues. The V gene's germline CDR1 is ENHRY and CDR2 SYGVKD. The CDR3 DNA is TGTGCCATCAGTGAGTCGACAGGGCTCAGCCAAGAGACCCAGTACTTC. Translating it yields CAISESTGLSQETQYF.

This clone was seen a handful of times. This chain joins TRBV7-8 and TRBJ1-3; no reliable D call. The CDR3 covers 17 residues. Germline loops: CDR1 SGHVS, CDR2 FQNEAQ. Trimming pared 2 bases from V and 3 bases from J, leaving 17 bases between. Here the CDR3 DNA reads TGTGCCAGCAGCTTAAACGGAGGAACTTTTCGTGGAAACACCATATATTTT. Its protein is CASSLNGGTFRGNTIYF.

This chain links TRBV6-1 with TRBJ2-5, with 7 bases aligning to TRBD1. The CDR3 spans 14 residues. Trimming removed 5 bases from V and 1 base from J; junction bases left unmatched: 4. The germline V gene encodes CDR1 MNHNS and CDR2 SASEGT. CDR3 in amino acids: CASSRGQTQETQYF. The CDR3 region has the DNA TGTGCCAGCAGTCGGGGACAGACCCAAGAGACCCAGTACTTC.

The chain combines TRBV27 with TRBJ1-5; 7 bases fit TRBD1. The CDR3 contains 15 residues. The J segment lost 1 base and the V segment lost 6 bases, leaving 6 bases of the junction unmatched. Germline loops: CDR1 MNHEY, CDR2 SMNVEV (reference sequence). For the CDR3, the DNA is TGTGCCAGCAGATTACAGGGGACCAGCAATCAGCCCCAGCATTTT. The encoded protein is CASRLQGTSNQPQHF.

The V and J genes are TRBV27 and TRBJ2-7; 10 positions agree with TRBD2. Per the germline V gene, CDR1 is MNHEY and CDR2 is SMNVEV (reference sequence). This CDR3 comprises 16 residues. J was trimmed by 2 bases and V by 6 bases; bases with no gene match: 10. CDR3 DNA: TGTGCCAGCAGGCGAAGCAGCGGGGGGGGGCCCTACGAGCAGTACTTC. This translates into CASRRSSGGGPYEQYF.

The chain has TRBV30 and TRBJ1-1; D is uncertain. The CDR3 is made up of 13 amino acids. Germline CDR1 GTSNPN, CDR2 SVGIG (reference sequence). Trimming removed 0 bases from V and 2 bases from J, with 7 bases in between. CDR3 sequence (DNA): TGTGCCTGGAGTGTACAGCCAAACACTGAAGCTTTCTTT. It codes for CAWSVQPNTEAFF.

The chain recombines TRBV6-5 with TRBJ1-6; no definite D call. Per the germline V gene, CDR1 is MNHEY and CDR2 is SVGAGI. With 2 bases removed from V and 5 bases from J, the gap between germline ends came to 4 bases. The CDR3 sequence is 13 residues long. CDR3 coding DNA: TGTGCCAGCAGTTACCGGGATAATTCACCCCTCCACTTT. It codes for CASSYRDNSPLHF.

Turning to this clone: An end of the junction does not agree with germline; a read error may underlie this. The chain combines TRBV7-9 with TRBJ1-1; a weak D match, TRBD1 (5 bases). CDR1 and CDR2 (germline): SEHNR, FQNEAQ (reference sequence). The CDR3 totals 14 residues. This CDR3 reads CSSSLVRGNTEAFF. The CDR3 region has the DNA TGTTCCAGCAGCTTAGTAAGGGGGAACACTGAAGCTTTCTTT.

The rearrangement joins TRBV6-5 to TRBJ1-1; TRBD1 matches 8 bases. CDR1 and CDR2 (germline): MNHEY, SVGAGI. The CDR3 has 14 amino acids. V gave up 6 bases and J gave up 5 bases; unmatched junction bases: 8. CDR3 amino acids: CASRTGTGGTEAFF. CDR3 DNA: TGTGCCAGCAGAACTGGGACAGGTGGGACTGAAGCTTTCTTT.

This clone turned up a few times. This chain links TRBV27 with TRBJ2-1; possibly TRBD1 for D (6 bases). This CDR3 region has 15 residues. Per the germline V gene, CDR1 is MNHEY and CDR2 is SMNVEV (reference sequence). V lost 6 bases, J lost 0 bases, and 12 bases lay in between. CDR3 protein: CASRFGTNSYNEQFF. Here the CDR3 DNA reads TGTGCCAGCAGATTCGGGACAAACTCCTACAATGAGCAGTTCTTC.

CDR3 in DNA: TGTGCCAGCAGCTTAAATTTCCGGACAGGGGCTTACGAGCAGTACTTC. Protein sequence: CASSLNFRTGAYEQYF. This chain uses TRBV7-2 with TRBJ2-7, with 9 nucleotides matching TRBD1. The trim removed 2 bases at V and 4 bases at J, leaving 9 bases unmatched. CDR3 length: 16 residues. In germline, CDR1 is SGHTA, CDR2 FQGNSA.

V and J are TRBV6-5 and TRBJ2-1; D perhaps matches TRBD1 (6 bases). Germline V gene data show CDR1 as MNHEY and CDR2 as SVGAGI. The CDR3 runs to 12 residues. V lost 5 bases, J lost 12 bases, and 14 bases lay in between. CDR3 nucleotide sequence: TGTGCCAGCAGTGAACAGGGATTTTCGCAGTTCTTC. Translation: CASSEQGFSQFF.

This clone was found once. This chain joins TRBV7-9 and TRBJ1-6; weak D call: TRBD1 (6 bases). Germline lookup yields CDR1 SEHNR and CDR2 FQNEAQ (reference sequence). This CDR3 has 17 residues. Trimming pared 0 bases from V and 7 bases from J, leaving 16 bases between. Here the CDR3 DNA reads TGTGCCAGCAGCTTAGCCGGCGGGGGCAGGAAGAATTCACCCCTCCACTTT. It yields the protein CASSLAGGGRKNSPLHF.